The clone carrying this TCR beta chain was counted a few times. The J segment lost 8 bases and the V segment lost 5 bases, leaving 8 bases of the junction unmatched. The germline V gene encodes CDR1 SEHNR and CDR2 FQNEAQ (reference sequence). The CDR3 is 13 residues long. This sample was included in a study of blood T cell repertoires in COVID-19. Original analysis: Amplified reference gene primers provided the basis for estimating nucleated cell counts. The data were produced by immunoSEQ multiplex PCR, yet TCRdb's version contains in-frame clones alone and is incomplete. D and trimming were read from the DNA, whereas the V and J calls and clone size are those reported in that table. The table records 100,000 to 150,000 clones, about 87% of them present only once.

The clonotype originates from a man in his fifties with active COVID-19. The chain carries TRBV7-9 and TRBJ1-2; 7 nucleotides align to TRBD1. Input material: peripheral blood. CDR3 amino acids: CASSPNRGYGYTF. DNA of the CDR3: TGTGCCAGCAGCCCGAACAGGGGTTACGGCTACACCTTC.